This T cell receptor (beta chain) emerged from a study of cytomegalovirus exposure and HLA in healthy donors. This CDR3 contains 16 residues. CDR1 and CDR2 from the germline V gene are MNHEY and SMNVEV (reference sequence). With V trimmed by 0 bases and J by 2 bases, 5 bases remained unmatched. TCRdb keeps only in-frame clones here, not all; method: immunoSEQ multiplex PCR. This sample has about 74,000 clones, with about 95% found just once. Sequences were obtained from PBMCs. The TCR sequence derives from a woman aged 18-29 years in good health and CMV-seropositive. The rearrangement links TRBV27 to TRBJ2-7, with 9 bases fitting TRBD1. CDR3 sequence reads: CASSLSGTGLTYEQYF. CDR3 DNA: TGTGCCAGCAGTTTATCCGGGACAGGGCTTACCTACGAGCAGTACTTC.